What follows describes a single TCR beta chain. The data stem from a study of CD8 T cells in Susac syndrome. J was trimmed by 6 bases and V by 1 base; bases with no gene match: 4. Germline loops: CDR1 SGHVS, CDR2 FNYEAQ. This CDR3 has 17 residues. Random hexamers served to reverse transcribe roughly 0.5 to 1 ug RNA. One entry per CDR3 protein, called by TCRdb with MiXCR from the immunoSEQ multiplex PCR reads. The sample holds 75,000 to 100,000 distinct CDR3 sequences, approximately 95% seen once. The receptor comes from a human donor with Susac syndrome. The gene calls are TRBV7-6 and TRBJ2-2, with TRBD2 matching 14 bases. The sample comprised CD8+ T cells from PBMCs. CDR3 nucleotide sequence: TGTGCCAGCAGCTTAGGTTCGGGACTAGCGGGAGCCGGGGAGCTGTTTTTT. Translating it yields CASSLGSGLAGAGELFF.